This TCR beta chain is drawn from a study of PD-L1 blockade in urothelial cancer. Study information: Reported median T cell count for blood samples was around 150,000.

Time point here: peripheral blood 6 weeks after treatment start. Individual patients had between 1 and 8 samples, taken pretreatment and on-treatment. Points on this clone: What it binds is unknown.

The ends were cut back, 3 bases at V and 5 bases at J, with 16 bases in the middle. Germline CDR1 is SGHAT and CDR2 is FQNNGV. The CDR3 totals 15 residues. TCRdb's copy holds only in-frame clones and misses some; the assay was immunoSEQ multiplex PCR. The sample shows 100,000 to 150,000 clones, more than 75% of them seen only once. Study findings and constraints: At the 3-week point, tumor-associated blood clones expanded more in durable-benefit patients.

The specimen was PBMCs, collected around atezolizumab (anti-PD-L1) treatment. The rearrangement uses TRBV11-2 and TRBJ1-1, with D tentatively TRBD1 (5 bases). This sequence was found in a middle-aged man with urothelial cancer. The CDR3 region is CASSLAGGMGTEAFF. For the CDR3, the DNA is TGTGCCAGCAGCTTGGCCGGGGGGATGGGAACTGAAGCTTTCTTT.